This entry is about one T cell receptor (beta chain). Antigen: not known. This specimen belongs to a study of Ad26.COV2.S vaccination and SARS-CoV-2 variants. Sequencing used immunoSEQ multiplex PCR; TCRdb keeps in-frame clones, though not all of them. The sample carries 150,000 to 200,000 clones, around 85% recorded once. General study results and limits: Reportedly, after vaccination the spike-specific CD8+ and CD4+ T cell responses displayed substantial breadth. Participants given vaccine showed non-spike TCR breadth similar to that of placebo recipients. Possibly, TCR breadth and depth analyses underestimated total T cell responses. Vaccine recipients had higher spike-specific TCR breadth than placebo recipients.

The receptor comes from a human donor who had recovered from COVID-19. Sequences were derived from peripheral blood, sampled after recovery from COVID-19.

The CDR3 nucleotides read TGTGCCAGTAGTACAGGAGGGAATGGCTACACCTTC. This sequence encodes CASSTGGNGYTF. The chain carries TRBV19 and TRBJ1-2, with unresolved D. CDR1 is LNHDA, CDR2 SQIVND, per germline (reference sequence). Trimming removed 4 bases from V and 6 bases from J, with 9 bases in between. The CDR3 covers 12 residues.